The table lists the clone carrying this T cell receptor beta chain with a few counts. Its antigen is not known. The data were taken from a study of blood T cells in healthy people across ages. General observations from the study: The study found more naive CD4+ cells and higher diversity in long-lived than aged donors.

Then a second PCR, running roughly 6 to 11 cycles, was carried out with a sample-barcoded 5' primer and a J-beta primer mix. TCRdb fed the 5' RACE reads into MiXCR, producing one record per CDR3 protein. The table has more than 500,000 distinct CDR3 sequences, roughly a quarter seen once. The CDR3 covers 13 residues. With 0 bases removed from V and 4 bases from J, the gap between germline ends came to 10 bases. Germline V gene sequence: CDR1 DFQATT, CDR2 SNEGSKA (reference sequence). Separately, the same data were catalogued under a study of T cells of mothers and their children. That paper states: It was through the M1S primer of the second PCR that sample barcodes and 2-4 random nucleotides were added.

V usage is TRBV20-1 and J usage is TRBJ2-7, with a weak D call TRBD1 (5 bases). The TCR was taken from a boy under 10 years old in good health. The sample taken for sequencing was blood. The CDR3 here is CSARDRGRYEQYF. The CDR3, as DNA: TGCAGTGCTAGAGATAGGGGCAGATACGAGCAGTACTTC.